This is a list of T cell receptor beta chains from one sample in a study of T cells in Graves' hyperthyroidism and ophthalmopathy. TCRdb fed the multiplex PCR reads into MiXCR, producing one record per CDR3 protein. The sample holds around 600,000 distinct CDR3 sequences; 13% to 15% are singletons and the top ten take around 7%. Sequenced sample: blood. These TCRs come from a woman under 30 with Graves' ophthalmopathy. The CDR3 runs from the conserved cysteine through the conserved F or W. A D gene is named only where the DNA matches it firmly. Expanded clones get a size class; other rows say once, few or many, or leave the size out.

clone_size j_call d_call v_call cdr3_nt cdr3_aa
many TRBJ2-7 TRBD2 TRBV6-2/TRBV6-3 TGTGCCAGCAGAGCTGGGACTAGCGGGAGAGGGTACGAGCAGTACTTC CASRAGTSGRGYEQYF
few TRBJ1-2 NA TRBV14 TGTGCCAGCAGCCAACAGGGTTCCAACTATGGCTACACCTTC CASSQQGSNYGYTF
few TRBJ2-1 NA TRBV20-1 TGCAGTGCGGGCCATGAGCAGTTCTTC CSAGHEQFF
many TRBJ2-1 TRBD2 TRBV10-3 TGTGCCATCAGTGGTGGGGAGGGTCGCTACAATGAGCAGTTCTTC CAISGGEGRYNEQFF
many TRBJ1-1 NA TRBV6-6 TGTGCCAGCAGTTACTCGGACCCCGGGGAGACTGAAGCTTTCTTT CASSYSDPGETEAFF
many TRBJ1-1 NA TRBV20-1 TGCAGTGCTCCTTGCCCCGGCCTGAACACTGAAGCTTTCTTT CSAPCPGLNTEAFF
few TRBJ2-3 NA TRBV7-9 TGTGCCAGCAGCTTAGGGCGGCTGGCCCCCTTATGGTATTTT CASSLGRLAPLWYF
many TRBJ1-1 NA TRBV7-9 TGTGCCAGCAGCCCTAGACAGAAGAACACTGAAGCTTTCTTT CASSPRQKNTEAFF
few TRBJ2-7 TRBD2 TRBV20-1 TGCAGTGCTAGAGTCGCGGGAGTGGATTACGAGCAGTACTTC CSARVAGVDYEQYF
NA TRBJ2-1 NA TRBV29-1 TGCAGCGTTGAAGAAGGGGGGACAAGTGAGCAGTTCTTC CSVEEGGTSEQFF
once TRBJ2-5 TRBD1 TRBV11-2 TGTGCCAGCAGCATCGGGACAGGGACGGAAAAAGAGACCCAGTACTTC CASSIGTGTEKETQYF
many TRBJ1-5 NA TRBV5-6 TGTGCCAGCAGCTTCATGGGCAATCAGCCCCAGCATTTT CASSFMGNQPQHF
NA TRBJ1-5 TRBD1 TRBV6-4 TGTGCCAGCAGTGAGACAGGGGAGGCGGATCAGCCCCAGCATTTT CASSETGEADQPQHF
many TRBJ2-5 NA TRBV28 TGTGCCAGCACCACCCCCGGGGTAGCCGAGACCCAGTACTTC CASTTPGVAETQYF
many TRBJ2-2 TRBD1 TRBV7-8 TGTGCCAGCAGCTTACAGGGGGTTACCGGGGAGCTGTTTTTT CASSLQGVTGELFF
many TRBJ2-7 NA TRBV6-2/TRBV6-3 TGTGCCAGCAGTTACCCCGGGAGCGAAGAACCCTACGAGCAGTACTTC CASSYPGSEEPYEQYF
many TRBJ2-7 NA TRBV2 TGTGCCAGCAGTGAAGCATGGGAGCAGTACTTC CASSEAWEQYF
NA TRBJ1-4 NA TRBV7-6 TGTGCCAGCAGCCCAGTAAGAAGCGAAAAACTGTTTTTT CASSPVRSEKLFF
many TRBJ2-7 TRBD2 TRBV10-3 TGTGCCATCCTTCTAGCGGGAGGCGAGCAGTACTTC CAILLAGGEQYF
NA TRBJ1-5 NA TRBV7-8 TGTGCCAGCAGTCGAGGGTGGCAGGATCTCAATCAGCCCCAGCATTTT CASSRGWQDLNQPQHF
NA TRBJ1-2 TRBD1 TRBV2 TGTGCCAGCAGTTTAAGGGGACAGTCCTACTATGGCTACACCTTC CASSLRGQSYYGYTF